This TCR beta chain was retrieved from a study of blood T cell repertoires in COVID-19. Whole-study context: Nucleic acid was either cDNA or gDNA, and it came from T cells, B-cell-depleted T cells, or PBMCs.

J gave up 7 bases and V 6 bases, and 9 bases lay outside the gene matches. This CDR3 spans 14 amino acids. Germline values: CDR1 SEHNR, CDR2 FQNEAQ (reference sequence). Data came from immunoSEQ multiplex PCR; TCRdb stores just in-frame clones and leaves some out. The sample includes roughly 330,000 clones, approximately 87% of them seen just once. The specimen sequenced was PBMCs or T cells enriched from blood (not recorded which). The TCR comes from a woman between 25 and 40 years old who had recovered from COVID-19. This chain links TRBV7-9 with TRBJ1-2, with TRBD1 matching 9 bases. CDR3 nucleotide sequence: TGTGCCAGCAGTTTTTTCGGGACAGGGCCTGGCTACACCTTC. Translating gives CASSFFGTGPGYTF.